This TCR beta chain derives from a study of blood T cells in healthy people across ages. Alongside a J-beta primer mix, a sample-barcoded 5' primer served in a second PCR lasting roughly 6 to 12 cycles. One entry per CDR3 protein, called by TCRdb with MiXCR from the 5' RACE reads. The sample lists approximately 600,000 distinct CDR3 sequences, approximately 59% occurring once. The CDR3 has 16 residues. Germline-derived CDR1 and CDR2 are ENHRY and SYGVKD. J lost 1 base, V lost 3 bases, and 5 bases had no gene match. The clonotype comes from a man between 60 and 75 years old in good health. The sequenced sample consisted of blood. The V gene is TRBV10-3, the J gene TRBJ2-7, with 11 bases aligning to TRBD2. CDR3 nucleotides: TGTGCCATCAGTGATTCGAGACTAGCGGGGTCCTACGAGCAGTACTTC. Residues: CAISDSRLAGSYEQYF.